This T cell receptor beta chain was documented in a study of blood T cell repertoires in COVID-19. Background on the study: From T cells, B-cell-depleted T cells, or PBMCs came the material, which was cDNA or gDNA.

Germline assignment: CDR1 MDHEN and CDR2 SYDVKM. This CDR3 region has 14 residues. After removal of 5 bases from V and 4 bases from J, the junction contained 6 bases not matched to a gene. Study processing details: Quantification of nucleated cells was approximated via reference gene primer amplification. Sequencing was performed with immunoSEQ multiplex PCR; in TCRdb, only in-frame clones are kept and a portion is missing. V and J calls and clone size follow that table, whereas D and trimming were derived from the DNA. Among roughly 260,000 clones listed, approximately 82% were seen once. Sequencing was done on a sample of peripheral blood. This clonotype was sampled from a woman between 18 and 30 years old with acute or convalescent COVID-19. The chain recombines TRBV28 with TRBJ1-1, with TRBD1 matching over 8 bases. The CDR3 is CASSKGGTGTEAFF. CDR3 nucleotides: TGTGCCAGCAGTAAGGGCGGGACAGGCACTGAAGCTTTCTTT.